This T cell receptor (beta chain) stems from a study of shared clonotypes between healthy human individuals (dated by TCRdb to the early 2020s). Regarding the complete study: The cohort comprised a couple of women and three men aged 18 to 49 years. For each donor, three plates each were used for CD4 naive and CD4 memory, two plates were used for CD8 naive, and one plate was used for CD8 memory. To estimate repertoire size and how much clonotypes are shared between individuals, the study performed deep sequencing of blood TCR repertoires from 4 to 6 healthy adults. Libraries were prepared and TCR repertoires were sequenced by different laboratories using diverse techniques, in order to increase sequencing depth and limit assay-specific biases. Per donor, leukapheresis produced somewhere between about 0.85 and 8.9 billion PBMCs. Findings and caveats that apply to the study as a whole: Estimated clonotype richness was generally larger for naive than for memory subsets. Pairwise subsampling indicated that sequencing depth was expected to affect the degree of clonotype sharing among donors. Rarefaction of sorted-subset datasets indicated incomplete sequencing despite the large sequencing depth. Sampling was limited to blood, and TCR repertoires in tissue likely differ from TCR repertoires in blood. Because the study included only a small number of donors, the genetic and exposure-history diversity represented was limited. Across several donors, about 4.5% of naive CD4, around 3.3% of naive CD8, 2.3% of memory CD4, and 0.4% to 0.45% of memory CD8 clonotypes were shared. Higher generation probabilities were observed for clonotypes shared by all four sorted-subset donors than for non-shared clonotypes.

Worth noting for this clone: The antigen this receptor binds is unknown. No qualities accompany the bases; no much larger clone lies one base away.

CD8 naive samples were obtained by positive selection for CCR7 among CD45RO-negative cells, yielding a CD45RA+CCR7+ population from which TemRA cells were excluded. The donors were healthy, HIV-negative adults who had no recently reported acute infections or vaccinations. Every donor was a Caucasian adult residing in Nashville, Tennessee, USA. After blood collection by leukapheresis, PBMCs were isolated using Ficoll-Histopaque density gradient centrifugation and then cryopreserved in the vapor phase of liquid nitrogen. Analytical flow cytometry was used to check the purity and quantity of each magnetically sorted T cell population. Each sorted fraction had its genomic DNA isolated and then quantified by UV absorbance on a Nanodrop 2000c. TCR CDR3 regions were amplified from genomic DNA by multiplex PCR using the deep immunoSEQ assay. Genomic DNA extracted from each cell subset was distributed evenly over all wells of several immunoSEQ 96-well plates, and each plate served as one replicate. For sorted subsets, approximately 190 ng genomic DNA, equal to about 30,000 T cell genomes, was loaded into each replicate PCR. Purified libraries were measured with a Qubit 3.0 fluorometer, size-checked on a Bioanalyzer 2100, and measured again with the KAPA Library Quantification kit. Every immunoSEQ 96-well plate was sequenced on a separate single-read 150-cycle Illumina NextSeq 550 flow cell. On the study's bioinformatics: Because only junctional sequences without quality scores were contained in the immunoSEQ output, filtering matching that applied to full-length reads could not be performed. Sequences were annotated with PyIR, a Python wrapper for IgBLAST v1.9, using IMGT germline references to assign V/J genes and CDR3. Reads with weak V/J assignments (E-value above 1e-6), missing CDR3, stop codons, out-of-frame junctions, or ambiguous translated residues were removed. V3J clonotypes were defined by identical inferred V gene, J gene, and CDR3 amino acid sequence. Percentage overlap between repertoires was computed as shared unique clonotypes divided by the size of the smaller repertoire. Repertoire richness was assessed with RTK rarefaction, the Chao1 estimator, and Recon v2.1 estimates of unobserved clonotypes. OLGA was used to compute generation probabilities for all TCRbeta clonotypes that the gDNA method yielded from a handful of donors. TCRdb provides this immuneACCESS table in a form limited to in-frame rearrangements. Some clones are lacking; in checked studies, under half of them reflect an unresolved V gene, and why the rest are absent is not known. The V and J calls and clone size were taken over from that table, and D and trimming were inferred from the DNA. The table for this sample lists around 620,000 clones; 95% of them were counted only once. Approximately 0.12% of the sample rests with the top ten.

The CDR3 runs 12 amino acids, cysteine and phenylalanine included. The only DNA kept is the CDR3, 36 bases in frame from the first base. V loses 2 bases of germline sequence and J loses 5 bases, and the interval between the two ends is 7 bases. CDR1 and CDR2, looked up from the germline V gene (reference sequence), are SEHNR and FQNEAQ. The rearranged chain carries TRBV7-9 and TRBJ2-7, with the D gene too uncertain to name. Sequencing was done on a sample of naive CD8+ T cells sorted from blood. The cell subset or site label corresponds to: CD45RA+CCR7+. This sequence originates from a woman in her thirties in good health. For the CDR3, the sequence is CASSLPNHEQYF. At the DNA level, the sequence is TGTGCCAGCAGCTTACCCAACCACGAGCAGTACTTC.